The 4 T cell receptor beta chains listed next were all sequenced from one sample in a study of response to subunit inactivated influenza vaccine. TCRdb reprocessed the RT-PCR reads via MiXCR and lists one record per CDR3 protein. In the table there are a few hundred thousand distinct CDR3 sequences, approximately 23% of which are singletons. The sample here was PBMCs from blood, taken around 22 months after vaccination. Source of these receptors: a man in his fifties or sixties who received an inactivated influenza vaccine.

The sample holds many counts of this clonotype. This chain joins TRBV20-1 and TRBJ1-1; 7 nucleotides agree with TRBD1. In germline, CDR1 is DFQATT, CDR2 SNEGSKA (reference sequence). This CDR3 is 14 amino acids long. Unmatched junction bases numbered 14, after V lost 6 bases and J lost 7 bases. The CDR3 sequence is CSADRAISRGEAFF. CDR3 DNA sequence: TGCAGTGCCGACAGGGCGATTTCGAGGGGTGAAGCTTTCTTT.

This clonotype was detected only a few times. The chain combines TRBV6-2 or TRBV6-3 with TRBJ1-4; 7 nucleotides align to TRBD1. Germline-derived CDR1 and CDR2 are MNHEY and SVGEGT. Trimming removed 6 bases from V and 10 bases from J; junction bases left unmatched: 11. This CDR3 contains 14 residues. DNA for the CDR3: TGTGCCAGCAGATCTTCAGGGGGGATTGGAAAACTGTTTTTT. It encodes CASRSSGGIGKLFF.

This clonotype was recorded at least ten times. The chain recombines TRBV7-9 with TRBJ1-5, with TRBD1 matching 7 bases. Per germline, CDR1 SEHNR and CDR2 FQNEAQ (reference sequence). The CDR3 runs to 14 residues. V shed 6 bases, J shed 3 bases, and the junction held 5 bases outside the gene matches. The CDR3 DNA reads TGTGCCAGCAGTTCAGGGGGTACCAATCAGCCCCAGCATTTT. It yields the protein CASSSGGTNQPQHF.

The rearrangement uses TRBV7-2 and TRBJ1-1; unclear D gene. The germline V and J ends were trimmed by 0 bases and 1 base, with 12 bases remaining between them. Germline V gene sequence: CDR1 SGHTA, CDR2 FQGNSA. The CDR3 sequence is 16 residues long. The CDR3 nucleotides read TGTGCCAGCAGCTTAGCGCCGCGACTGAAGAACACTGAAGCTTTCTTT. It encodes CASSLAPRLKNTEAFF. The complete variable domain, with remaining parts taken from reference TRBV7-2 and TRBJ1-1, reads GAGVSQSPSNKVTEKGKDVELRCDPISGHTALYWYRQSLGQGLEFLIYFQGNSAPDKSGLPSDRFSAERTGGSVSTLTIQRTQQEDSAVYLCASSLAPRLKNTEAFFGQGTRLTVV.